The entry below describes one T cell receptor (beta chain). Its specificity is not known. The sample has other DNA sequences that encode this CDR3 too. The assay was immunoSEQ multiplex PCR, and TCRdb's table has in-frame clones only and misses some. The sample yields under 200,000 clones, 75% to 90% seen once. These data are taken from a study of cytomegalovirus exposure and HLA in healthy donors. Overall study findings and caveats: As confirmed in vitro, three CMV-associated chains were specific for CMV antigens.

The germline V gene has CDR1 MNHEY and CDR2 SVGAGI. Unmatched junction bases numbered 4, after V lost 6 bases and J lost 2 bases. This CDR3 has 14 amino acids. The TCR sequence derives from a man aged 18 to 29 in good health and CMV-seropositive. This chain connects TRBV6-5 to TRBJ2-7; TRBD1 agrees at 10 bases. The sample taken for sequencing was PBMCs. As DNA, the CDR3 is TGTGCCAGCAGCCGGACAGGGGGAACCTACGAGCAGTACTTC. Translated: CASSRTGGTYEQYF.